This TCR beta chain was profiled in a study of blood T cell repertoires in COVID-19 (TCRdb year 2020). Broadly, across the study: The collaborator samples originated in the United States, Italy and Spain and spanned the acute and convalescent phases of COVID-19. The prospective study material was composed of cDNA or gDNA derived from T cells, B-cell-depleted T cells, or PBMCs. Where available, HLA class I and class II types were obtained from metadata supplied by the sample provider rather than from assay-based typing. The samples were drawn from two sources: the first 160 participants of the ongoing ImmuneRACE study, and about 1,300 subjects contributed by 6 global collaborators. Deeply sampled blood TCRbeta repertoires from subjects exposed to, actively infected with, or recovered from COVID-19 were included in the dataset. Sample metadata almost always included a de-identified subject ID, COVID-19 status, age in years and sex. The repertoires were released in a freely available public database meant as a resource for research on the immune response to SARS-CoV-2. The full study reports these points: The amount of clinical and demographic metadata varied by source and participant and was provided uncurated.

Note on this clone: Its antigen remains undetermined. The sample holds no much larger clone one base away, and base qualities are not on file.

There are 15 amino acids in the CDR3, from cysteine to phenylalanine inclusive. CDR3 DNA is the only sequence kept; it has 45 bases, read in frame from the first base. Taken from the germline V gene (reference sequence), the CDR1 and CDR2 loops are LNHDA and SQIVND. V is shortened by 5 bases, J by 3 bases, and the region joining them spans 17 bases. TCRbeta CDR3 regions were amplified from genomic DNA using the immunoSEQ Assay, a bias-controlled multiplex PCR. As for how the authors treated the data: The number of nucleated cells in each sample was estimated by amplification of reference gene primers within the assay. To quantify the absolute abundance of each unique TCRbeta CDR3 rearrangement, sequence reads were collapsed and filtered. For each sample, productive Simpson clonality was calculated by taking the square root of Simpson's diversity index across productive rearrangements. The immuneACCESS repertoire file appears here via TCRdb, limited to in-frame rearrangements. These files lack a portion of the clones; in checked studies, under half of the deficit traces to unresolved V genes, and the cause of the others is not known. V and J calls and clone size are as listed in that table; D and trimming were resolved from the DNA. The sample includes roughly 220,000 clones, with about 80% observed a single time. The ten largest clones take up approximately 2.5% of the sample.

Each collaborating institution followed its own protocols to collect whole blood in K2EDTA tubes. For TCRbeta analysis, collaborators shipped samples as frozen whole blood, isolated PBMCs, or DNA extracted from either of those sample types. The TCR comes from a woman aged 55-70 years with acute or convalescent COVID-19. Recombination connected TRBV19 to TRBJ2-7; the best D guess is TRBD2, with 5 bases matching. Source material: peripheral blood. DNA sequence: TGTGCCAGTAGTGCTTCTCGGGCGGGTTACTACGAGCAGTACTTC. Its amino acids are CASSASRAGYYEQYF. Outside the CDR3, residues come from the reference TRBV19 and TRBJ2-7 proteins, so the full variable domain is: DGGITQSPKYLFRKEGQNVTLSCEQNLNHDAMYWYRQDPGQGLRLIYYSQIVNDFQKGDIAEGYSVSREKKESFPLTVTSAQKNPTAFYLCASSASRAGYYEQYFGPGTRLTVT.